The 20 T cell receptor beta chains in this list originate from one sample, sequenced in a study of blood T cell repertoires in COVID-19. The assay was immunoSEQ multiplex PCR, and TCRdb's table has in-frame clones only and misses some. The sample lists 410,000 or so clones, approximately 90% occurring once. Material for sequencing was peripheral blood. Receptors were obtained from a woman in her thirties with active or convalescent COVID-19.

The genes are TRBV12-3 or TRBV12-4 and TRBJ2-5; D unresolved. The CDR3 sequence is 13 residues long. V dropped 5 bases and J dropped 0 bases, with 7 bases sitting between them. CDR3 sequence (DNA): TGTGCCAGCAGTCCCCACAACCAAGAGACCCAGTACTTC. Encoded protein: CASSPHNQETQYF.

V is TRBV15 and J is TRBJ1-2; D unclear. The ends were cut back, 1 base at V and 7 bases at J, with 10 bases in the middle. The CDR3 runs to 13 residues. In germline, CDR1 is LNHNV, CDR2 YYDKDF (reference sequence). CDR3: CATSRGLDGGYTF. CDR3 sequence (DNA): TGTGCCACCAGCAGAGGGTTAGATGGTGGCTACACCTTC.

This chain uses TRBV7-9 with TRBJ1-5; TRBD1 is a possible D gene (5 bases). This CDR3 region has 15 residues. V was trimmed by 1 base and J by 5 bases, leaving 12 bases between them. Germline lookup yields CDR1 SEHNR and CDR2 FQNEAQ (reference sequence). CDR3 residues: CASSLVGPGHQPQHF. CDR3 DNA sequence: TGTGCCAGCAGCTTAGTCGGGCCAGGGCATCAGCCCCAGCATTTT.

This clone has only one observation. The rearrangement uses TRBV27 and TRBJ1-1; possible D gene TRBD1, 6 bases. Germline V lookup: CDR1 MNHEY, CDR2 SMNVEV (reference sequence). The V end was cut by 5 bases, the J end by 4 bases, with 11 bases between. The CDR3 is made up of 13 amino acids. The CDR3: CASSKQGITEAFF. The CDR3 DNA reads as TGTGCCAGCAGTAAACAGGGTATCACTGAAGCTTTCTTT.

Concerning this clone itself: Other DNA sequences in this sample translate to the same CDR3. The rearrangement joins TRBV12-3 or TRBV12-4 to TRBJ1-2, with D maybe TRBD1 (5 bases). The CDR3 consists of 12 residues. V was clipped by 6 bases and J by 5 bases, with 10 bases between them. The CDR3 reads CASSPTGYGYTF. CDR3 in DNA: TGTGCCAGCAGCCCCACAGGTTATGGCTACACCTTC.

The chain couples TRBV4-1 to TRBJ1-1, with 9 bases that match TRBD1. V shed 2 bases and J 5 bases; nucleotides not matched to a gene: 6. This CDR3 is built from 15 residues. The germline gives CDR1 MGHRA, CDR2 YSYEKL. The CDR3, as DNA: TGCGCCAGCAGCCAAAGAGGACAGGGGAGAACTGAAGCTTTCTTT. Translated, it gives CASSQRGQGRTEAFF.

This chain joins TRBV27 and TRBJ1-2; 8 bases line up with TRBD1. Germline CDR1 is MNHEY and CDR2 is SMNVEV (reference sequence). The V gene end was trimmed by 5 bases and the J gene end by 4 bases; junction bases not matched to a gene: 9. This CDR3 contains 15 residues. The CDR3 bases are TGTGCCAGCAGTGAAGGGGACAGGACCCCCTATGGCTACACCTTC. Translation gives CASSEGDRTPYGYTF.

This chain joins TRBV11-2 and TRBJ1-1; D unresolved. Trimming shortened V by 3 bases and J by 0 bases, and 8 bases separated the two germline ends. Germline CDR1 and CDR2: SGHAT and FQNNGV. The CDR3 length is 14 residues. CDR3 residues: CASSLRALNTEAFF. The DNA of the CDR3 is TGTGCCAGCAGCTTGAGGGCCTTGAACACTGAAGCTTTCTTT.

V gene TRBV21-1 combines with J gene TRBJ2-7; no check of the table's D call, TRBD2, against the DNA was made. TRBV21-1 is a listed pseudogene. This CDR3 comprises 16 residues. This CDR3 reads CASSKQRGTGVSEQYF. In nucleotides, the CDR3 is TGTGCCAGCAGCAAACAAAGAGGAACGGGAGTCTCCGAGCAGTACTTC.

In the case of this clone: Other DNA sequences in the sample encode the same CDR3. V usage is TRBV10-3 and J usage is TRBJ1-4; D may be TRBD1 (5 bases). The CDR3 has 15 amino acids. The V end lost 0 bases, the J end lost 1 base, and 6 bases lay between the germline ends. Germline V CDR1 and CDR2: ENHRY, SYGVKD. This CDR3 is CAISESGGTNEKLFF. CDR3 nucleotide sequence: TGTGCCATCAGTGAGTCGGGGGGAACTAATGAAAAACTGTTTTTT.

The rearrangement links TRBV19 to TRBJ1-2; 7 bases are a match to TRBD1. The CDR3 is 15 residues long. V was clipped by 3 bases and J by 5 bases; unmatched bases: 9. Germline assignment: CDR1 LNHDA and CDR2 SQIVND (reference sequence). The CDR3 nucleotides are TGTGCCAGTAGTATCTTTATGGACAGGCCATATGGCTACACCTTC. Translation: CASSIFMDRPYGYTF.

This chain links TRBV6-6 with TRBJ2-3; 8 bases align to TRBD1. Germline CDR1 is MNHNY and CDR2 is SVGAGI (reference sequence). There are 16 residues in the CDR3. V shed 8 bases, J shed 3 bases, and the junction held 13 bases outside the gene matches. Here the CDR3 reads CASLRQGAVGTDTQYF. The CDR3 DNA follows: TGTGCCAGCCTCAGGCAGGGGGCAGTTGGAACAGATACGCAGTATTTT.

This chain connects TRBV7-9 to TRBJ1-6; D is unclear. The CDR3 is 15 amino acids. Trimming removed 1 base from V and 2 bases from J, with 6 bases in between. Germline V gene sequence: CDR1 SEHNR, CDR2 FQNEAQ (reference sequence). This CDR3 reads CASSLDRAYNSPLHF. The CDR3 DNA sequence: TGTGCCAGCAGCTTAGACCGAGCCTATAATTCACCCCTCCACTTT.

J is TRBJ2-2 and V is TRBV6-4; TRBD2 matches 14 bases. The V segment lost 3 bases and the J segment 0 bases; nucleotides outside the gene matches: 6. This CDR3 is built from 19 residues. Germline V gene lookup returns CDR1 MRHNA and CDR2 SNTAGT. For the CDR3, the DNA is TGTGCCAGCAGTGATTTGGGACTAGCGGGGGCCGCGAACACCGGGGAGCTGTTTTTT. It is translated as CASSDLGLAGAANTGELFF.

The CDR3 here is CASSPGTLRETQYF. CDR3 DNA: TGTGCCAGCTCACCCGGGACTCTTCGAGAGACCCAGTACTTC. The V and J genes are TRBV18 and TRBJ2-5, with D maybe TRBD2 (6 bases). Trimming took 3 bases from V and 4 from J, leaving 12 bases between them. CDR3 size: 14 residues. Germline V CDR1 and CDR2: KGHSH, LQKENI.

The V and J genes are TRBV5-6 and TRBJ2-1; D not resolved. V was pared by 1 base and J by 9 bases, with 14 bases between. CDR3 length equals 14 residues. Germline V gene data show CDR1 as SGHDT and CDR2 as YYEEEE. This chain's CDR3 is CASSLSPAFLEQFF. In nucleotides, the CDR3 is TGTGCCAGCAGCTTGAGTCCAGCGTTTCTTGAGCAGTTCTTC.

Comment on this clone: Sequence at one end of the junction differs from germline and may be a read error. This rearrangement joins TRBV6-1 to TRBJ2-3; TRBD2 matches at 9 bases. Per the germline V gene, CDR1 is MNHNS and CDR2 is SASEGT. The CDR3 runs 16 residues. The CDR3 nucleotides are TGTGCCAGCAGTGAAAGAACCGGGACTAGCAGAGATACGCAGTATTTT. It is translated as CASSERTGTSRDTQYF.

The chain has TRBV6-5 and TRBJ1-2; TRBD1 aligns across 10 bases. Trimming cost V 0 bases and J 7 bases; bases outside gene matches: 8. Germline-derived CDR1 and CDR2 are MNHEY and SVGAGI. This CDR3 has 16 residues. The CDR3 nucleotides are TGTGCCAGCAGTTACTCGTGGGGACAGGGGATTGTTGGCTACACCTTC. The encoded protein is CASSYSWGQGIVGYTF.

The rearrangement joins TRBV19 to TRBJ1-4; 9 bases align to TRBD1. Germline CDR1 is LNHDA and CDR2 is SQIVND (reference sequence). The CDR3 loop spans 19 amino acids. Losses at the gene ends were 6 bases for V and 7 bases for J; bases not matched to a gene: 21. CDR3 DNA: TGTGCCAGTAGCCCCCTGTGGGGGACAGGGATCAGACGGGGTGAAAAACTGTTTTTT. This sequence encodes CASSPLWGTGIRRGEKLFF.

This chain links TRBV6-5 with TRBJ1-1; possibly TRBD1 for D (6 bases). The CDR3 runs to 13 residues. The V gene's germline CDR1 is MNHEY and CDR2 SVGAGI. Trimming removed 8 bases from V and 3 bases from J, with 13 bases in between. The CDR3 here is CASRGGGYTEAFF. The CDR3 DNA reads TGTGCCAGCCGGGGAGGGGGATACACTGAAGCTTTCTTT.